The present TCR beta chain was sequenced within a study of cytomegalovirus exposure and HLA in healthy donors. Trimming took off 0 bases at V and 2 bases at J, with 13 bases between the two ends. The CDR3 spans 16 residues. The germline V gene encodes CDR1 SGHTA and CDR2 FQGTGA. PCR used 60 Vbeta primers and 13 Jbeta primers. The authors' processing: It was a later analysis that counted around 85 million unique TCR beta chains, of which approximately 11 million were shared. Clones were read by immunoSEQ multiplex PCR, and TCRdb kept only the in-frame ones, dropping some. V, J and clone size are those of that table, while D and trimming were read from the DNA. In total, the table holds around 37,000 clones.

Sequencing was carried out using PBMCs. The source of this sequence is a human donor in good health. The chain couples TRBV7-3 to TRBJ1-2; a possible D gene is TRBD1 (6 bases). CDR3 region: CASSLTGQSANYGYTF. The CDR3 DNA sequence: TGTGCCAGCAGCTTAACAGGACAGTCGGCAAACTATGGCTACACCTTC.